Below are 23 T cell receptor beta chains sequenced from a single sample in a study of blood T cell repertoires in COVID-19. Using immunoSEQ multiplex PCR, the repertoire was profiled, and TCRdb retains in-frame clones only, with some absent. The sample gives 200,000 to 250,000 clones, approximately 78% of which show up once; approximately 12% is in the top ten. Input material: peripheral blood. These receptors originate from a woman between 40 and 55 years old with acute or convalescent COVID-19.

The gene calls are TRBV5-6 and TRBJ1-2; 9 bases map to TRBD1. CDR3 length: 15 residues. Germline CDR1 and CDR2: SGHDT and YYEEEE. The trim removed 2 bases at V and 4 bases at J, leaving 6 bases unmatched. The CDR3 DNA reads TGTGCCAGCAGCTTAAGGACAGGGGCGGGCTATGGCTACACCTTC. Protein product: CASSLRTGAGYGYTF. The full variable domain, completed using reference TRBV5-6 and TRBJ1-2, is DAGVTQSPTHLIKTRGQQVTLRCSPKSGHDTVSWYQQALGQGPQFIFQYYEEEERQRGNFPDRFSGHQFPNYSSELNVNALLLGDSALYLCASSLRTGAGYGYTFGSGTRLTVV.

This rearrangement joins TRBV24-1 to TRBJ2-1, with 15 bases that match TRBD2. CDR3 length: 17 amino acids. With V trimmed by 4 bases and J by 9 bases, 9 bases remained unmatched. From germline, CDR1 is KGHDR and CDR2 SFDVKD. The CDR3 here is CATSDRTGLAGGAEQFF. The CDR3 DNA reads TGTGCCACCAGTGACCGCACGGGACTAGCGGGAGGCGCTGAGCAGTTCTTC.

The V and J genes are TRBV4-3 and TRBJ2-7, with unresolved D. V lost 0 bases to trimming and J lost 7 bases, with 16 bases between them. CDR1 and CDR2 from the germline V gene are LGHNA and YSLEER. This CDR3 is 15 amino acids long. The CDR3, as DNA: TGCGCCAGCAGCCAAGACGCAGGTTGGGTTTCGGAGCAGTACTTC. Its translation: CASSQDAGWVSEQYF.

V and J are TRBV7-2 and TRBJ2-7; 11 positions match TRBD2. Per germline, CDR1 SGHTA and CDR2 FQGNSA. The CDR3 spans 19 residues. The V segment lost 5 bases and the J segment 3 bases; nucleotides outside the gene matches: 18. The CDR3 DNA reads as TGTGCCAGCAGCCAAAGTAGCGGGAGGGCCGACGGGCGCCTCTACGAGCAGTACTTC. This encodes CASSQSSGRADGRLYEQYF.

V is TRBV30 and J is TRBJ2-2; TRBD1 is a possible D gene (5 bases). The germline V and J ends were trimmed by 6 bases and 9 bases, with 20 bases remaining between them. CDR3 length equals 14 residues. The V gene's germline CDR1 is GTSNPN and CDR2 SVGIG (reference sequence). This chain's CDR3 is CACRGQPPAWELFF. CDR3 DNA sequence: TGTGCCTGCCGAGGACAACCACCCGCATGGGAGCTGTTTTTT.

The J gene is TRBJ2-1, the V gene TRBV24-1, with a possible D match to TRBD2 (5 bases). Trimming removed 4 bases at V and 0 bases at J, with 9 bases between. CDR1 is KGHDR, CDR2 SFDVKD, per germline. This CDR3 comprises 15 residues. CDR3 bases: TGTGCCACCAGTGACCCGGGGTTCTCCTACAATGAGCAGTTCTTC. Amino acids: CATSDPGFSYNEQFF.

This clone has only one observation. This chain uses TRBV30 with TRBJ1-2; D may be TRBD1 (5 bases). V was shortened by 5 bases and J by 3 bases, with 13 bases between the two germline ends. The CDR3 extends over 13 amino acids. Germline V gene lookup returns CDR1 GTSNPN and CDR2 SVGIG (reference sequence). CDR3 sequence reads: CAWRRGLDYGYTF. DNA for the CDR3: TGTGCCTGGCGGCGGGGGTTGGACTATGGCTACACCTTC.

V usage is TRBV5-1 and J usage is TRBJ2-1, with TRBD2 matching over 10 bases. With 4 bases clipped from V and 5 bases from J, the junction kept 6 bases outside the gene matches. CDR1 and CDR2 (germline): SGHRS, YFSETQ. The CDR3 extends over 15 amino acids. The CDR3: CASSKPGLANNEQFF. CDR3 sequence (DNA): TGCGCCAGCAGCAAGCCGGGACTAGCGAACAATGAGCAGTTCTTC.

There are a few counts of this clone. This CDR3 is CASSQEKGGAFNEQFF. CDR3 bases: TGCGCCAGCAGCCAAGAAAAGGGGGGGGCCTTTAATGAGCAGTTCTTC. The chain couples TRBV4-1 to TRBJ2-1; D possibly corresponds to TRBD2 (7 bases). The V end lost 0 bases, the J end lost 7 bases, and 16 bases lay between the germline ends. The germline CDR1 and CDR2 sequences are MGHRA and YSYEKL. The CDR3 sequence is 16 residues long.

The chain carries TRBV20-1 and TRBJ2-7, with D maybe TRBD2 (5 bases). Germline V gene sequence: CDR1 DFQATT, CDR2 SNEGSKA (reference sequence). Trimming stripped 5 bases from V and 3 bases from J, with 8 bases between. The CDR3 contains 11 residues. CDR3 region: CSAGTSYEQYF. The CDR3 DNA is TGCAGTGCTGGTACTAGCTACGAGCAGTACTTC.

In DNA, the CDR3 is TGTGCTAGTGGTTTGTGGACCGGGACAAGCAATGAGCAGTTCTTC. It encodes CASGLWTGTSNEQFF. The chain links TRBV12-5 to TRBJ2-1, with TRBD1 as a possible D gene (6 bases). The germline V and J ends were trimmed by 2 bases and 6 bases, with 14 bases remaining between them. The CDR3 is made up of 15 amino acids. The germline V gene encodes CDR1 LGHNT and CDR2 FRNRAP.

The gene calls are TRBV13 and TRBJ2-3; the match to TRBD2 covers 7 bases. The CDR3 has 16 amino acids. The germline CDR1 and CDR2 sequences are PRHDT and FYEKMQ (reference sequence). V shed 4 bases and J 1 base; nucleotides not matched to a gene: 8. In DNA form, the CDR3 reads TGTGCCAGCAGCTCGATAGGGAGGGGAGGCACAGATACGCAGTATTTT. It specifies CASSSIGRGGTDTQYF.

A single count supports this clone. The chain carries TRBV6-6 and TRBJ2-1; D gene unclear. This CDR3 comprises 14 residues. Trimming cost V 8 bases and J 6 bases, with 17 bases left between them. From germline, CDR1 is MNHNY and CDR2 SVGAGI (reference sequence). In DNA, the CDR3 is TGTGCCAGCGGGCCTTTGGGCTTGACCAATGAGCAGTTCTTC. Amino acid sequence: CASGPLGLTNEQFF.

This chain links TRBV27 with TRBJ2-7; 10 bases line up with TRBD1. Germline assignment: CDR1 MNHEY and CDR2 SMNVEV (reference sequence). V shed 2 bases and J 3 bases; nucleotides not matched to a gene: 4. This CDR3 has 15 residues. CDR3 sequence (DNA): TGTGCCAGCAGTTTAGGACAGGGGGTTGTCTACGAGCAGTACTTC. Protein product: CASSLGQGVVYEQYF.

V gene TRBV5-6 combines with J gene TRBJ1-2; D is undetermined. Deletions cut 5 bases from V and 7 bases from J, with 21 bases between. The CDR3 contains 15 residues. The germline V gene encodes CDR1 SGHDT and CDR2 YYEEEE. The CDR3 reads CASSLPAGPALGYTF. The DNA of the CDR3 is TGTGCCAGCAGTCTTCCAGCGGGTCCTGCTCTTGGCTACACCTTC.

The genes are TRBV7-2 and TRBJ2-1; a weak D match, TRBD2 (5 bases). Trimming took 4 bases from V and 9 from J, leaving 13 bases between them. There are 13 residues in the CDR3. Looked up from germline, CDR1 is SGHTA and CDR2 is FQGNSA. CDR3 sequence: CASSYPGVGEQFF. CDR3 in DNA: TGTGCCAGCAGCTATCCCGGGGTTGGTGAGCAGTTCTTC.

The chain recombines TRBV5-6 with TRBJ1-2; 9 nucleotides line up with TRBD1. Germline loops: CDR1 SGHDT, CDR2 YYEEEE. The CDR3 covers 16 residues. V shed 4 bases and J 2 bases; nucleotides not matched to a gene: 9. In DNA form, the CDR3 reads TGTGCCAGCAGCATTACAGGGGGCGCTTCCAACTATGGCTACACCTTC. It is translated as CASSITGGASNYGYTF.

The chain combines TRBV4-2 with TRBJ2-2; 7 bases agree with TRBD2. J lost 6 bases, V lost 5 bases, and 9 bases had no gene match. CDR1 and CDR2 (germline): LGHNA, YNFKEQ. The CDR3 consists of 15 residues. Here the CDR3 reads CASSGASGLSGELFF. The CDR3 DNA reads TGTGCCAGCAGCGGGGCTAGCGGTTTGTCCGGGGAGCTGTTTTTT.

This sequence joins TRBV12-5 and TRBJ2-5; TRBD2 is a possible D gene (5 bases). Trimming pared 2 bases from V and 4 bases from J, leaving 8 bases between. The CDR3 sequence is 13 residues long. CDR1 is LGHNT and CDR2 is FRNRAP in the germline V gene. CDR3 residues: CASGLSGGETQYF. The DNA of the CDR3 is TGTGCTAGTGGTTTGAGTGGAGGAGAGACCCAGTACTTC.

The chain couples TRBV20-1 to TRBJ1-5; possibly TRBD1 for D (5 bases). The CDR3 is 15 residues long. Trimming took off 3 bases at V and 4 bases at J, with 16 bases between the two ends. CDR1 and CDR2 (germline): DFQATT, SNEGSKA (reference sequence). DNA of the CDR3: TGCAGTGCTAGTTTCTGGGACGGACTAAATCAGCCCCAGCATTTT. Translated: CSASFWDGLNQPQHF.

V and J are TRBV7-2 and TRBJ1-1, with 10 nucleotides matching TRBD1. Germline CDR1 is SGHTA and CDR2 is FQGNSA. This CDR3 has 16 residues. V was clipped by 5 bases and J by 5 bases; unmatched bases: 11. CDR3 protein: CASSLTGGTVGTEAFF. The CDR3 region has the DNA TGTGCCAGCAGCCTGACAGGGGGCACGGTTGGAACTGAAGCTTTCTTT.

The genes are TRBV24-1 and TRBJ2-1; D gene ambiguous. The CDR3 sequence is 16 residues long. V dropped 8 bases and J dropped 3 bases, with 19 bases sitting between them. In germline, CDR1 is KGHDR, CDR2 SFDVKD. The CDR3 spells CATTTDGRLDYNEQFF. The CDR3 DNA reads as TGTGCCACCACTACGGATGGCAGACTTGACTACAATGAGCAGTTCTTC.

This clone was seen once. V and J are TRBV6-2 or TRBV6-3 and TRBJ1-1, with unresolved D. The germline V and J ends were trimmed by 2 bases and 1 base, with 5 bases remaining between them. Germline values: CDR1 MNHEY, CDR2 SVGEGT. The CDR3 extends over 13 amino acids. CDR3 sequence (DNA): TGTGCCAGCAGTTACAGAGGGAACACTGAAGCTTTCTTT. This encodes CASSYRGNTEAFF.